This TCR beta chain was documented in a study of graft-versus-host responses after intestinal transplantation. Background on the study: Anti-thymocyte globulin induction was given to all recipients, followed by tacrolimus and steroids for 2 to 3 years.

The CDR3 loop spans 13 amino acids. V lost 0 bases and J lost 6, with 9 bases in between. The V gene's germline CDR1 is GTSNPN and CDR2 SVGIG (reference sequence). Generated by immunoSEQ multiplex PCR, the TCRdb table keeps only in-frame clones and is missing some. In the table there are 9,000 to 15,000 clones, about 68% of which are singletons. Notes on the study in general: Recipient bone marrow held GvH clones, some seen earlier in ileum or blood.

The graft tissue was processed, and this released both intraepithelial and lamina propria lymphocytes. Points on this clone: The antigen is unknown.

The receptor comes from a human patient who received an intestinal transplant, so some T cells may come from the graft donor. The chain has TRBV30 and TRBJ1-5; weak D call: TRBD1 (6 bases). This specimen was ileum tissue, taken about 150 days after intestinal transplantation. The CDR3, as DNA: TGTGCCTGGAGTGTACAGGGTTTTCAGCCCCAGCATTTT. As protein: CAWSVQGFQPQHF.